This T cell receptor beta chain was recovered during a study of healthy donors' naive CD4 and CD8 T cells. General study points: The study did not address homeostatic proliferation effects in naive T cells. Roughly 13% of CD4/CD8 propensity variance appeared explained by V, J and CDR3 charge.

Sorting defined naive CD4+ as CD4+CD8-CD45RO-CD45RA+ and naive CD8+ as CD8+CD4-CD45RA+CD27bright. Each TCR library used 500 ng of total RNA and a linear amplification protocol. Source study methods: 86,000 or so TCR alpha transcripts were sequenced from four or five healthy donors. Via MiXCR, TCRdb re-called the reads, giving one row per CDR3 protein. Here the V and J calls rest on TCRdb's processing, not on the authors' analysis. The sample has about 180,000 distinct CDR3 sequences, about 70% seen once. As for this clonotype: Antigen: not known.

This sequence originates from a pool of human donors in good health; the sample pools cells from several healthy donors. Sequenced: naive CD4+ and CD8+ T cells sorted from blood, pooled from several donors.

The CDR3 sequence: CASSSGLRLGETQYF. The CDR3 coding sequence is TGCGCCAGCAGCTCTGGACTGAGGTTAGGGGAGACCCAGTACTTC. The chain links TRBV5-1 to TRBJ2-5, with D perhaps TRBD2 (5 bases). This CDR3 comprises 15 residues. Trimming removed 3 bases from V and 5 bases from J, with 17 bases in between. CDR1 SGHRS and CDR2 YFSETQ come from the germline V gene.